Below are 27 T cell receptor beta chains sequenced from a single sample in a study of type 1 and type 2 diabetes patients. Genomic DNA was the PCR template. Amplification of the beta chain CDR3 used 30 forward and 13 reverse multiplex primers. TCRdb processed the multiplex PCR reads anew with MiXCR; each CDR3 protein has one entry. The sample holds 280,000 or so distinct CDR3 sequences; around 47% are singletons and the top ten take roughly an eighth. Sequenced sample: peripheral blood mononuclear cells (PBMCs). Receptors originate from a man aged 18-30 years with type 2 diabetes.

The rearrangement links TRBV7-6 to TRBJ1-6; 10 nucleotides align to TRBD1. The CDR3 has 16 amino acids. Germline assignment: CDR1 SGHVS and CDR2 FNYEAQ. With 6 bases clipped from V and 10 bases from J, the junction kept 12 bases outside the gene matches. CDR3 residues: CASSLQTRDRGSPLHF. In DNA form, the CDR3 reads TGTGCCAGCAGTCTACAAACAAGGGACAGGGGCTCACCCCTCCACTTT. Full variable domain (missing parts from reference TRBV7-6 and TRBJ1-6): GAGVSQSPRYKVTKRGQDVALRCDPISGHVSLYWYRQALGQGPEFLTYFNYEAQQDKSGLPNDRFSAERPEGSISTLTIQRTEQRDSAMYRCASSLQTRDRGSPLHFGNGTRLTVT.

This chain joins TRBV7-3 and TRBJ1-1; unclear D gene. Germline V gene data show CDR1 as SGHTA and CDR2 as FQGTGA. This CDR3 is built from 14 residues. Trimming removed 2 bases at V and 4 bases at J, with 11 bases between. The CDR3 region is CASSLVPESTEAFF. The CDR3 nucleotides read TGTGCCAGCAGCTTAGTCCCGGAGAGCACTGAAGCTTTCTTT.

This clonotype was counted between two and nine times. The chain links TRBV29-1 to TRBJ1-2; no reliable D call. This CDR3 is 13 amino acids long. Per the germline V gene, CDR1 is SQVTM and CDR2 is ANQGSEA. V lost 2 bases to trimming and J lost 2 bases, with 9 bases between them. The CDR3 region is CSVEIGNNYGYTF. The CDR3, as DNA: TGCAGCGTTGAAATTGGGAACAACTATGGCTACACCTTC.

In DNA form, the CDR3 reads TGTGCCAGCAGTTTATTTCAGGGCCCCCTGGCTGAAGCTTTCTTT. This sequence encodes CASSLFQGPLAEAFF. The V call is TRBV12-3 or TRBV12-4, the J call TRBJ1-1, with D possibly TRBD1 on 5 matching bases. This CDR3 comprises 15 residues. Trimming pared 2 bases from V and 6 bases from J, leaving 16 bases between.

The chain employs TRBV25-1 and TRBJ1-2, with a weak D call TRBD1 (5 bases). The germline V and J ends were trimmed by 8 bases and 8 bases, with 15 bases remaining between them. The CDR3 runs to 12 residues. Germline lookup yields CDR1 MGHDK and CDR2 SYGVNS. The CDR3, as DNA: TGTGCCAGCCAAGGGGACGGGCGCGGCTACACCTTC. This translates into CASQGDGRGYTF.

The chain is built from TRBV9 and TRBJ2-7; D gene uncertain. The CDR3 is 16 residues long. Trimming took 0 bases from V and 4 from J, leaving 17 bases between them. Germline CDR1 SGDLS, CDR2 YYNGEE. The CDR3 nucleotides read TGTGCCAGCAGCGTAGACCCTCCCCGGACCTTATACGAGCAGTACTTC. Translated, it gives CASSVDPPRTLYEQYF.

The chain links TRBV10-1 to TRBJ2-3; TRBD1 aligns across 8 bases. J gave up 4 bases and V 6 bases, and 12 bases lay outside the gene matches. CDR3 length: 16 amino acids. CDR1 and CDR2 (germline): WNHNN, SYGVQD (reference sequence). The CDR3 sequence is CASSWGHETGADTQYF. In DNA, the CDR3 is TGCGCCAGCAGCTGGGGCCACGAGACAGGGGCAGATACGCAGTATTTT.

This chain joins TRBV10-3 and TRBJ1-4, with a tentative D call TRBD1 (5 bases). Trimming removed 3 bases from V and 7 bases from J, with 9 bases in between. CDR1 and CDR2 (germline): ENHRY, SYGVKD. This CDR3 spans 13 amino acids. The CDR3 reads CAISDRVGEKLFF. The DNA of the CDR3 is TGTGCCATCAGTGACAGGGTGGGTGAAAAACTGTTTTTT.

The genes are TRBV20-1 and TRBJ2-1; D perhaps matches TRBD2 (6 bases). Trimming took off 5 bases at V and 5 bases at J, with 7 bases between the two ends. This CDR3 region has 11 residues. The V gene's germline CDR1 is DFQATT and CDR2 SNEGSKA (reference sequence). The CDR3 sequence is CSAGTDNEQFF. CDR3 DNA sequence: TGCAGTGCTGGGACTGACAATGAGCAGTTCTTC.

The gene calls are TRBV15 and TRBJ1-6, with 9 bases fitting TRBD1. This CDR3 is 15 amino acids long. CDR1 LNHNV and CDR2 YYDKDF come from the germline V gene (reference sequence). V trimming: 4 bases; J trimming: 5 bases; junction bases outside the gene matches: 3. CDR3 nucleotides: TGTGCCACCAGCACCTGGACAGGGGATAATTCACCCCTCCACTTT. Translation: CATSTWTGDNSPLHF.

The DNA of the CDR3 is TGTGCCAGCAGCTTAGGGAGGGACTCCTACAATGAGCAGTTCTTC. Encoded protein: CASSLGRDSYNEQFF. The rearrangement joins TRBV7-4 to TRBJ2-1, with a tentative D call TRBD2 (6 bases). Germline V gene lookup returns CDR1 SGHVT and CDR2 SQSDAQ. This CDR3 comprises 15 residues. V was pared by 1 base and J by 0 bases, with 7 bases between.

The chain uses TRBV20-1 and TRBJ1-2; TRBD1 matches at 10 bases. J gave up 3 bases and V 6 bases, and 4 bases lay outside the gene matches. The CDR3 has 13 amino acids. Germline V gene lookup returns CDR1 DFQATT and CDR2 SNEGSKA (reference sequence). DNA of the CDR3: TGCAGTGCGTGGGACAGGGGAGACTATGGCTACACCTTC. As protein: CSAWDRGDYGYTF.

This sequence joins TRBV2 and TRBJ2-3; D is perhaps TRBD2 (5 bases). V shed 2 bases and J shed 0 bases, with 9 bases lying between them. Germline V gives CDR1 SNHLY, CDR2 FYNNEI. The CDR3 is made up of 15 amino acids. The CDR3 DNA sequence: TGTGCCAGCAGTGAAACGGGGTCTAGCACAGATACGCAGTATTTT. This gives the protein CASSETGSSTDTQYF.

V usage is TRBV30 and J usage is TRBJ1-1; D is possibly TRBD1 (5 bases). This CDR3 is 12 amino acids long. Looked up from germline, CDR1 is GTSNPN and CDR2 is SVGIG (reference sequence). The ends were cut back, 1 base at V and 5 bases at J, with 8 bases in the middle. The CDR3 DNA follows: TGTGCCTGGAGTGGCGAGGGGACTGAAGCTTTCTTT. Translated, it gives CAWSGEGTEAFF.

The rearrangement joins TRBV7-8 to TRBJ2-3; tentatively, D is TRBD2 (6 bases). The germline V gene has CDR1 SGHVS and CDR2 FQNEAQ. This CDR3 comprises 17 residues. The V end was cut by 0 bases, the J end by 4 bases, with 17 bases between. The CDR3 DNA follows: TGTGCCAGCAGCTTAGCCGGGACTTTAATACGGTCAGATACGCAGTATTTT. Its protein product is CASSLAGTLIRSDTQYF.

The CDR3 region is CASSQGSGEQETQYF. The CDR3 coding sequence is TGTGCCAGCAGCCAGGGGTCGGGGGAGCAAGAGACCCAGTACTTC. This rearrangement joins TRBV7-6 to TRBJ2-5, with D tentatively TRBD1 or TRBD2 (6 bases each). CDR3 length equals 15 residues. The V end was cut by 5 bases, the J end by 2 bases, with 15 bases between. The V gene's germline CDR1 is SGHVS and CDR2 FNYEAQ.

The V and J genes are TRBV29-1 and TRBJ1-1; TRBD1 aligns across 7 bases. The CDR3 contains 12 residues. V lost 7 bases and J lost 6; bases outside the gene matches: 8. CDR1 SQVTM and CDR2 ANQGSEA come from the germline V gene. CDR3 sequence (DNA): TGCAGCGACGGGACAGCCAGGGCTGAAGCTTTCTTT. Encoded protein: CSDGTARAEAFF.

This chain joins TRBV19 and TRBJ2-7; possibly TRBD2 for D (7 bases). The CDR3 sequence is 16 residues long. Germline V gives CDR1 LNHDA, CDR2 SQIVND (reference sequence). V lost 5 bases, J lost 0 bases, and 17 bases lay in between. As DNA, the CDR3 is TGTGCCAGTAGTGCGCCGGGGGGCTGGGGCTCCTACGAGCAGTACTTC. It is translated as CASSAPGGWGSYEQYF.

The rearrangement uses TRBV6-6 and TRBJ2-3, with 7 bases aligning to TRBD1. The closer fit of TRBJ1-5 to the DNA end suggests the J call may be wrong. This CDR3 region has 14 residues. Per the germline V gene, CDR1 is MNHNY and CDR2 is SVGAGI (reference sequence). As DNA, the CDR3 is TGTGCCAGCAGTTTATACAGGGGAGGTGATACGCAGCATTTT. This gives the protein CASSLYRGGDTQHF.

V gene TRBV11-1 combines with J gene TRBJ2-1, with 7 bases lining up with TRBD1. The V gene end was trimmed by 8 bases and the J gene end by 6 bases; junction bases not matched to a gene: 7. CDR3 length: 13 amino acids. CDR1 is SGHAT, CDR2 FQDESV, per germline (reference sequence). The CDR3: CASGQAGLNEQFF. The DNA for the CDR3 is TGTGCCAGCGGACAGGCGGGCCTCAATGAGCAGTTCTTC.

The chain employs TRBV10-3 and TRBJ2-1; no clear D. Trimming stripped 3 bases from V and 4 bases from J, with 19 bases between. The CDR3 spans 17 residues. Per germline, CDR1 ENHRY and CDR2 SYGVKD. The CDR3 here is CAISDDVQDDAYNEQFF. The CDR3 DNA follows: TGTGCCATCAGTGACGACGTGCAGGACGACGCATACAATGAGCAGTTCTTC.

The rearrangement uses TRBV9 and TRBJ1-4, with D hard to call. Trimming pared 2 bases from V and 7 bases from J, leaving 6 bases between. This CDR3 spans 12 amino acids. Germline V gene sequence: CDR1 SGDLS, CDR2 YYNGEE. CDR3 sequence (DNA): TGTGCCAGCAGCGTCTTGGGTGAAAAACTGTTTTTT. This encodes CASSVLGEKLFF.

This chain links TRBV7-9 with TRBJ2-6; D tentatively fits TRBD1 or TRBD2 (5 bases each). In germline, CDR1 is SEHNR, CDR2 FQNEAQ (reference sequence). The V and J ends lost 1 base and 4 bases respectively, with 14 bases between them. The CDR3 consists of 17 residues. The CDR3 protein is CASSLVRGPTGANVLTF. The CDR3 DNA sequence: TGTGCCAGCAGCTTAGTTCGGGGACCCACCGGGGCCAACGTCCTGACTTTC.

V usage is TRBV7-2 and J usage is TRBJ1-5; no firm D call. Germline V gene data show CDR1 as SGHTA and CDR2 as FQGNSA. Trimming shortened V by 5 bases and J by 4 bases, and 12 bases separated the two germline ends. This CDR3 region has 14 residues. Here the CDR3 DNA reads TGTGCCAGCAGCCAATCGCGCGGTAATCAGCCCCAGCATTTT. Translation gives CASSQSRGNQPQHF. The entire variable domain, with the rest obtained from reference TRBV7-2 and TRBJ1-5, is as follows: GAGVSQSPSNKVTEKGKDVELRCDPISGHTALYWYRQSLGQGLEFLIYFQGNSAPDKSGLPSDRFSAERTGGSVSTLTIQRTQQEDSAVYLCASSQSRGNQPQHFGDGTRLSIL.

This chain links TRBV15 with TRBJ1-1; D possibly corresponds to TRBD1 (5 bases). Germline lookup yields CDR1 LNHNV and CDR2 YYDKDF (reference sequence). The CDR3 extends over 12 amino acids. V was shortened by 10 bases and J by 10 bases, with 19 bases between the two germline ends. CDR3 protein: CASSVSRDLAFF. The CDR3 DNA follows: TGTGCCAGCAGTGTCAGTCGGGACCTAGCTTTCTTT.

The chain joins TRBV7-8 to TRBJ2-1, with a possible D match to TRBD2 (6 bases). This CDR3 has 15 amino acids. With 0 bases removed from V and 7 bases from J, the gap between germline ends came to 13 bases. Germline assignment: CDR1 SGHVS and CDR2 FQNEAQ. The chain's CDR3 is CASSLATGEWNEQFF. CDR3 nucleotides: TGTGCCAGCAGCTTAGCAACGGGAGAATGGAATGAGCAGTTCTTC.

The chain has TRBV7-9 and TRBJ2-7; D may match TRBD1 or TRBD2 (5 bases each). The V and J ends lost 3 bases and 5 bases respectively, with 8 bases between them. The CDR3 is 12 amino acids. The germline V gene encodes CDR1 SEHNR and CDR2 FQNEAQ (reference sequence). CDR3 sequence (DNA): TGTGCCAGCAGCTTTGTGGGGGACGAGCAGTACTTC. Its protein product is CASSFVGDEQYF. Complete variable domain (other parts from reference TRBV7-9 and TRBJ2-7): DTGVSQNPRHKITKRGQNVTFRCDPISEHNRLYWYRQTLGQGPEFLTYFQNEAQLEKSRLLSDRFSAERPKGSFSTLEIQRTEQGDSAMYLCASSFVGDEQYFGPGTRLTVT.